The T cell receptor (beta chain) described here comes from a study of post-analysis software for immune sequencing data. Study as a whole: Several disease courses (relapsing-remitting, secondary progressive and progressive-relapsing) of multiple sclerosis were included. Study-wide findings and caveats: The study found TRBV5-6, TRBV5-1 and TRBV20-1 among a handful of TRBV segments more frequent in patients than controls. Significantly lower normalized Chao1 diversity was seen in multiple sclerosis patients than in controls. Samples sharing a preparation batch grouped tightly together when assessed by F measure.

The CDR3 is made up of 16 amino acids. Per the germline V gene, CDR1 is MNHEY and CDR2 is SVGAGI. With V trimmed by 5 bases and J by 3 bases, 7 bases remained unmatched. The TCR beta cDNA libraries carried unique molecular identifiers. Input of roughly 1 to 11 million T cells yielded a few hundred thousand cDNA molecules. TCRdb processed the PCR reads anew with MiXCR; each CDR3 protein has one entry. The table includes hundreds of thousands of distinct CDR3 sequences, 25% to 30% detected once. On this clonotype: Its specificity is not known.

The chain has TRBV6-5 and TRBJ1-6; 7 bases match TRBD1. The specimen was blood. This receptor was taken from a girl between 5 and 17 years old with multiple sclerosis. CDR3 nucleotides: TGTGCCAGCAGTACTACCGGGACAGACTATAATTCACCCCTCCACTTT. Its protein product is CASSTTGTDYNSPLHF.